One and the same sample provided the 13 T cell receptor beta chains below, sequenced in a study of blood T cell repertoires in COVID-19. The data were produced by immunoSEQ multiplex PCR, yet TCRdb's version contains in-frame clones alone and is incomplete. The sample shows about 210,000 clones, approximately 82% of them seen only once. The sequencing sample was made of peripheral blood. The receptors derive from a woman between 40 and 50 years old with acute or convalescent COVID-19.

J is TRBJ2-1 and V is TRBV19; TRBD2 agrees at 8 bases. Germline V gene data show CDR1 as LNHDA and CDR2 as SQIVND (reference sequence). J lost 9 bases, V lost 4 bases, and 14 bases had no gene match. The CDR3 covers 16 residues. CDR3 residues: CASSTTGGASSGEQFF. CDR3 nucleotides: TGTGCCAGTAGTACCACCGGGGGGGCTAGTTCGGGTGAGCAGTTCTTC.

The J gene is TRBJ1-5, the V gene TRBV7-8; tentative D call: TRBD1 (5 bases). In germline, CDR1 is SGHVS, CDR2 FQNEAQ. The CDR3 sequence is 15 residues long. Trimming removed 5 bases from V and 7 bases from J, with 18 bases in between. The CDR3: CASSSQGGFGQPQHF. CDR3 DNA sequence: TGTGCCAGCAGCAGTCAGGGAGGTTTCGGACAGCCCCAGCATTTT.

The rearrangement joins TRBV5-1 to TRBJ2-7, with D possibly being TRBD2 (6 bases). Trimming removed 0 bases from V and 2 bases from J, with 12 bases in between. Germline V gives CDR1 SGHRS, CDR2 YFSETQ. CDR3 length: 15 amino acids. The CDR3 sequence is CASSLGGTGTYEQYF. The DNA of the CDR3 is TGCGCCAGCAGCTTGGGGGGGACTGGGACCTACGAGCAGTACTTC. Looking up the rest from reference TRBV5-1 and TRBJ2-7 gives the full variable domain: KAGVTQTPRYLIKTRGQQVTLSCSPISGHRSVSWYQQTPGQGLQFLFEYFSETQRNKGNFPGRFSGRQFSNSRSEMNVSTLELGDSALYLCASSLGGTGTYEQYFGPGTRLTVT.

The chain joins TRBV11-1 to TRBJ2-2; 7 bases agree with TRBD2. Germline CDR1 SGHAT, CDR2 FQDESV (reference sequence). Trimming at V came to 7 bases and at J to 6 bases, leaving 5 bases not matched to a gene. The CDR3 is 13 amino acids. The CDR3 DNA sequence: TGTGCCAGCACCAAGGGAGGGTCCGGGGAGCTGTTTTTT. Protein product: CASTKGGSGELFF.

V gene TRBV6-1 combines with J gene TRBJ2-3, with 9 bases matching TRBD2. Germline lookup yields CDR1 MNHNS and CDR2 SASEGT. Trimming cost V 4 bases and J 0 bases; bases outside gene matches: 5. The length of the CDR3 is 16 residues. CDR3 coding DNA: TGTGCCAGCAGTGGCCGACTAGCGGAAAGCACAGATACGCAGTATTTT. It is translated as CASSGRLAESTDTQYF.

V usage is TRBV2 and J usage is TRBJ1-2; tentative D call: TRBD1 (6 bases). Germline CDR1 and CDR2: SNHLY and FYNNEI. The CDR3 is 13 amino acids. V lost 7 bases to trimming and J lost 6 bases, with 15 bases between them. Written as DNA, the CDR3 is TGTGCCAGCATGCGGACAGTCGTGAATGGCTACACCTTC. It specifies CASMRTVVNGYTF.

The V gene is TRBV7-9, the J gene TRBJ1-4, with 8 bases matching TRBD1. V was pared by 3 bases and J by 7 bases, with 10 bases of the junction left unmatched. This CDR3 comprises 16 residues. The germline V gene has CDR1 SEHNR and CDR2 FQNEAQ (reference sequence). In DNA form, the CDR3 reads TGTGCCAGCAGCTTTTGGCCACAGGGGGGGACTGAAAAACTGTTTTTT. This codes for CASSFWPQGGTEKLFF.

This chain uses TRBV10-3 with TRBJ1-5, with D unresolved. Looked up from germline, CDR1 is ENHRY and CDR2 is SYGVKD. The CDR3 sequence is 16 residues long. Trimming removed 3 bases at V and 0 bases at J, with 12 bases between. CDR3 residues: CAISDGPRGSNQPQHF. DNA for the CDR3: TGTGCCATCAGTGATGGTCCTCGGGGTAGCAATCAGCCCCAGCATTTT.

This rearrangement joins TRBV18 to TRBJ1-6; 7 positions match TRBD1. This CDR3 spans 16 amino acids. Germline V lookup: CDR1 KGHSH, CDR2 LQKENI. With 3 bases clipped from V and 10 bases from J, the junction kept 12 bases outside the gene matches. The CDR3 DNA reads TGTGCCAGCTCACCTTCGACAGGGCTGGCCCGGTCACCCCTCCACTTT. Residues: CASSPSTGLARSPLHF. The full variable domain, its missing parts supplied by reference TRBV18 and TRBJ1-6, is NAGVMQNPRHLVRRRGQEARLRCSPMKGHSHVYWYRQLPEEGLKFMVYLQKENIIDESGMPKERFSAEFPKEGPSILRIQQVVRGDSAAYFCASSPSTGLARSPLHFGNGTRLTVT.

The V call is TRBV5-6, the J call TRBJ2-1; no reliable D call. CDR3 size: 11 residues. From germline, CDR1 is SGHDT and CDR2 YYEEEE. V lost 5 bases and J 9 bases, leaving 9 bases between the germline ends. In DNA form, the CDR3 reads TGTGCCAGCAGGTTGCTCAGTGAGCAGTTCTTC. The encoded protein is CASRLLSEQFF.

The V gene is TRBV9, the J gene TRBJ1-6; TRBD1 matches at 7 bases. The CDR3 runs to 14 residues. The ends lost 3 bases at V and 4 bases at J; junction bases unmatched: 1. Germline V lookup: CDR1 SGDLS, CDR2 YYNGEE. CDR3 protein: CASSAGQYNSPLHF. In DNA form, the CDR3 reads TGTGCCAGCAGCGCGGGACAGTATAATTCACCCCTCCACTTT.

The chain couples TRBV29-1 to TRBJ2-2; D is unresolved. The germline V gene encodes CDR1 SQVTM and CDR2 ANQGSEA. The CDR3 loop spans 15 amino acids. The germline V and J ends were trimmed by 5 bases and 5 bases, with 18 bases remaining between them. The CDR3 coding sequence is TGCAGCGTTTGCTGGCTAGAATGTAAGACCGGGGAGCTGTTTTTT. Amino acids: CSVCWLECKTGELFF.

This clone was seen just once. The V and J genes are TRBV28 and TRBJ1-5; possibly TRBD1 for D (6 bases). CDR1 and CDR2 (germline): MDHEN, SYDVKM. V dropped 0 bases and J dropped 4 bases, with 16 bases sitting between them. There are 17 residues in the CDR3. This CDR3 reads CASSLWSDRRRNQPQHF. The CDR3 nucleotides are TGTGCCAGCAGTTTATGGTCCGACAGGCGCAGGAATCAGCCCCAGCATTTT.